These 27 T cell receptor beta chains were sequenced from one sample in a study of CD8 T cells in Susac syndrome. The authors reverse transcribed 0.5 to 1 ug RNA with random hexamers. TCRdb reprocessed the immunoSEQ multiplex PCR reads via MiXCR and lists one record per CDR3 protein. Of approximately 74,000 distinct CDR3 sequences listed, more than 85% were seen once; the top ten hold around 0.52%. The sample was CD4+ T cells from PBMCs. These receptors came from a human donor with Susac syndrome.

The J gene is TRBJ2-2, the V gene TRBV6-2 or TRBV6-3; D is unresolved. Trimming pared 2 bases from V and 2 bases from J, leaving 15 bases between. Germline-derived CDR1 and CDR2 are MNHEY and SVGEGT. This CDR3 has 17 amino acids. Here the CDR3 DNA reads TGTGCCAGCAGTTACCGGAGTTTACCGAGAAACACCGGGGAGCTGTTTTTT. Translation gives CASSYRSLPRNTGELFF.

The V call is TRBV28, the J call TRBJ2-7, with D perhaps matching TRBD1 (6 bases). The CDR3 is made up of 14 amino acids. The V end lost 8 bases, the J end lost 0 bases, and 14 bases lay between the germline ends. CDR1 and CDR2 from the germline V gene are MDHEN and SYDVKM. CDR3 nucleotides: TGTGCCAGCCGCGTTGGGGGCCCCTCCTACGAGCAGTACTTC. It yields the protein CASRVGGPSYEQYF. Variable domain in full (rest from reference TRBV28 and TRBJ2-7): DVKVTQSSRYLVKRTGEKVFLECVQDMDHENMFWYRQDPGLGLRLIYFSYDVKMKEKGDIPEGYSVSREKKERFSLILESASTNQTSMYLCASRVGGPSYEQYFGPGTRLTVT.

This clonotype has just one count. The J gene is TRBJ2-7, the V gene TRBV5-6, with D tentatively TRBD1 (6 bases). Trimming shortened V by 5 bases and J by 4 bases, and 16 bases separated the two germline ends. Germline lookup yields CDR1 SGHDT and CDR2 YYEEEE. The CDR3 runs to 14 residues. The CDR3 reads CASRIRLGAYEQYF. CDR3 DNA: TGTGCCAGCAGAATCCGACTGGGGGCTTACGAGCAGTACTTC.

V gene TRBV4-1 combines with J gene TRBJ2-5; 8 positions agree with TRBD2. In germline, CDR1 is MGHRA, CDR2 YSYEKL. The V segment lost 4 bases and the J segment 4 bases; nucleotides outside the gene matches: 5. The length of the CDR3 is 14 residues. The CDR3 DNA reads as TGCGCCAGCAGCCGCATCCGGGGGGGAGAGACCCAGTACTTC. Protein: CASSRIRGGETQYF.

This chain links TRBV20-1 with TRBJ1-2; 7 bases map to TRBD1. J lost 5 bases, V lost 8 bases, and 14 bases had no gene match. This CDR3 region has 14 residues. Germline assignment: CDR1 DFQATT and CDR2 SNEGSKA (reference sequence). CDR3 loop: CSPGGTVLQYGYTF. In DNA, the CDR3 is TGCAGTCCGGGGGGGACAGTTCTTCAGTATGGCTACACCTTC.

J is TRBJ2-7 and V is TRBV3-1, with D perhaps matching TRBD1 (5 bases). V shed 2 bases and J shed 0 bases, with 8 bases lying between them. The CDR3 covers 14 residues. Germline CDR1 and CDR2: LGHDT and YNNKEL (reference sequence). The CDR3 DNA sequence: TGTGCCAGCAGCCAAAGGGGCACCTCCTACGAGCAGTACTTC. Its translation: CASSQRGTSYEQYF.

This clonotype was detected only a few times. The chain couples TRBV5-8 to TRBJ2-2; D remains ambiguous. Trimming took off 0 bases at V and 3 bases at J, with 3 bases between the two ends. Germline values: CDR1 SGHTS, CDR2 YDEGEE. This CDR3 region has 13 residues. The CDR3 loop is CASSLVYTGELFF. The CDR3 DNA follows: TGTGCCAGCAGCTTGGTATACACCGGGGAGCTGTTTTTT.

J is TRBJ2-5 and V is TRBV29-1; 9 bases line up with TRBD1. CDR3 length equals 13 residues. The trim removed 2 bases at V and 5 bases at J, leaving 3 bases unmatched. The V gene's germline CDR1 is SQVTM and CDR2 ANQGSEA. The CDR3 sequence is CSVEPDRGETQYF. CDR3 nucleotides: TGCAGCGTTGAACCCGACAGGGGGGAGACCCAGTACTTC.

The chain carries TRBV15 and TRBJ2-7; perhaps TRBD1 as D (5 bases). This CDR3 region has 17 residues. The V gene lost 0 bases and the J gene lost 3 bases, with 18 bases spanning the gap. Germline CDR1 reads LNHNV; CDR2 reads YYDKDF (reference sequence). CDR3 sequence: CATSRDRGGAEDYEQYF. CDR3 nucleotide sequence: TGTGCCACCAGCAGAGATAGGGGTGGGGCGGAAGACTACGAGCAGTACTTC.

The gene calls are TRBV14 and TRBJ2-7; TRBD2 agrees at 7 bases. This CDR3 has 16 residues. V gave up 0 bases and J gave up 0 bases; unmatched junction bases: 5. Germline values: CDR1 SGHDN, CDR2 FVKESK. The CDR3 nucleotides read TGTGCCAGCAGCCAAGATACTAGCGCCAGCTCCTACGAGCAGTACTTC. It codes for CASSQDTSASSYEQYF.

This clonotype was detected only once. The V call is TRBV3-1, the J call TRBJ2-5, with 7 bases lining up with TRBD2. The V gene's germline CDR1 is LGHDT and CDR2 YNNKEL (reference sequence). Germline trimming cut 0 bases from V and 5 bases from J; bases unmatched to any gene: 3. The length of the CDR3 is 14 residues. The CDR3 DNA reads TGTGCCAGCAGCCAAGACCTAGCGGCTGAGACCCAGTACTTC. Amino acids: CASSQDLAAETQYF.

This rearrangement joins TRBV28 to TRBJ2-1; D ambiguous. Germline V gives CDR1 MDHEN, CDR2 SYDVKM. The CDR3 has 13 amino acids. The V and J ends lost 5 bases and 6 bases respectively, with 11 bases between them. This chain's CDR3 is CASSATILNEQFF. Here the CDR3 DNA reads TGTGCCAGCAGTGCTACTATCCTCAATGAGCAGTTCTTC. Supplemented by reference TRBV28 and TRBJ2-1, the full variable domain reads DVKVTQSSRYLVKRTGEKVFLECVQDMDHENMFWYRQDPGLGLRLIYFSYDVKMKEKGDIPEGYSVSREKKERFSLILESASTNQTSMYLCASSATILNEQFFGPGTRLTVL.

In nucleotides, the CDR3 is TGTGCCAGTAGCGAAGACAGGGCGTATAGCAATCAGCCCCAGCATTTT. This translates into CASSEDRAYSNQPQHF. The chain is built from TRBV19 and TRBJ1-5, with TRBD1 matching 7 bases. This CDR3 region has 16 residues. CDR1 is LNHDA and CDR2 is SQIVND in the germline V gene (reference sequence). The V segment lost 6 bases and the J segment 0 bases; nucleotides outside the gene matches: 8.

J is TRBJ1-1 and V is TRBV29-1, with D unclear. This CDR3 is built from 11 residues. V was trimmed by 4 bases and J by 3 bases, leaving 6 bases between them. Germline V lookup: CDR1 SQVTM, CDR2 ANQGSEA. The CDR3 DNA reads as TGCAGCGTTGGCCGGTACACTGAAGCTTTCTTT. This codes for CSVGRYTEAFF.

V and J are TRBV9 and TRBJ1-3, with a tentative D call TRBD1 (6 bases). The germline CDR1 and CDR2 sequences are SGDLS and YYNGEE. V dropped 3 bases and J dropped 0 bases, with 13 bases sitting between them. The CDR3 loop spans 16 amino acids. CDR3 coding DNA: TGTGCCAGCAGCGATCAAGACAGGACCTCTGGAAACACCATATATTTT. This codes for CASSDQDRTSGNTIYF.

The chain has TRBV12-3 or TRBV12-4 and TRBJ2-5; 10 positions match TRBD1. V dropped 6 bases and J dropped 2; count of bases not matched to a gene: 9. The CDR3 runs to 16 residues. The CDR3 sequence: CASRVGDRGRQETQYF. CDR3 nucleotides: TGTGCCAGCAGGGTTGGTGACAGGGGGCGGCAAGAGACCCAGTACTTC.

This clonotype was seen a single time. The gene calls are TRBV28 and TRBJ2-7; the D gene is possibly TRBD1 (7 bases). Trimming removed 7 bases from V and 4 bases from J, with 17 bases in between. This CDR3 comprises 14 residues. Per germline, CDR1 MDHEN and CDR2 SYDVKM. The CDR3 DNA reads TGTGCCAGCAACCCCCGGGGGACAGATTACGAGCAGTACTTC. Translated: CASNPRGTDYEQYF.

This chain connects TRBV11-2 to TRBJ2-7, with a weak D call TRBD1 (5 bases). V shed 1 base and J shed 6 bases, with 10 bases lying between them. Germline lookup yields CDR1 SGHAT and CDR2 FQNNGV. The CDR3 runs to 13 residues. The CDR3 coding sequence is TGTGCCAGCAGCTTAGTAATCCAGGGCGAGCAGTACTTC. Translating gives CASSLVIQGEQYF.

The chain uses TRBV12-5 and TRBJ2-3; 7 positions agree with TRBD1. V dropped 1 base and J dropped 1; count of bases not matched to a gene: 2. There are 15 residues in the CDR3. The germline V gene has CDR1 LGHNT and CDR2 FRNRAP. CDR3 sequence reads: CASGLEGARTDTQYF. The CDR3 nucleotides read TGTGCTAGTGGTTTGGAGGGGGCGCGCACAGATACGCAGTATTTT.

V gene TRBV5-6 combines with J gene TRBJ2-5; D call uncertain. V was shortened by 2 bases and J by 7 bases, with 15 bases between the two germline ends. Germline V gives CDR1 SGHDT, CDR2 YYEEEE. The CDR3 has 14 amino acids. The CDR3: CASSFRRGAGTQYF. Here the CDR3 DNA reads TGTGCCAGCAGCTTCCGGCGAGGAGCAGGGACCCAGTACTTC.

V usage is TRBV7-2 and J usage is TRBJ1-2, with a weak D call TRBD1 (5 bases). Germline V gene lookup returns CDR1 SGHTA and CDR2 FQGNSA. This CDR3 has 16 residues. V was clipped by 5 bases and J by 6 bases, with 22 bases between them. The CDR3 spells CASSPGGGTTLNGYTF. The CDR3 DNA is TGTGCCAGCAGCCCCGGGGGGGGAACGACATTAAATGGCTACACCTTC.

This chain uses TRBV5-4 with TRBJ2-2, with TRBD1 matching 11 bases. CDR3 length: 16 amino acids. Germline V gives CDR1 SGHNT, CDR2 YYREEE (reference sequence). J was trimmed by 5 bases and V by 6 bases; bases with no gene match: 9. The CDR3 DNA reads TGTGCCAGCATTGGTGGACAGGGGGCTTGGACCGGGGAGCTGTTTTTT. It is translated as CASIGGQGAWTGELFF. Based on the CDR3 plus reference TRBV5-4 and TRBJ2-2, the full variable domain is ETGVTQSPTHLIKTRGQQVTLRCSSQSGHNTVSWYQQALGQGPQFIFQYYREEENGRGNFPPRFSGLQFPNYSSELNVNALELDDSALYLCASIGGQGAWTGELFFGEGSRLTVL.

This clonotype was counted once. The chain carries TRBV2 and TRBJ2-3; 9 nucleotides align to TRBD1. CDR3 length: 15 amino acids. The V gene's germline CDR1 is SNHLY and CDR2 FYNNEI. V shed 7 bases, J shed 0 bases, and the junction held 5 bases outside the gene matches. CDR3 sequence: CASMKQGASTDTQYF. The DNA of the CDR3 is TGTGCCAGCATGAAACAGGGGGCTAGCACAGATACGCAGTATTTT. The whole variable domain, remainder taken from reference TRBV2 and TRBJ2-3, is EPEVTQTPSHQVTQMGQEVILRCVPISNHLYFYWYRQILGQKVEFLVSFYNNEISEKSEIFDDQFSVERPDGSNFTLKIRSTKLEDSAMYFCASMKQGASTDTQYFGPGTRLTVL.

The CDR3: CASSPPGTRVYGYTF. DNA for the CDR3: TGTGCCAGCAGTCCACCAGGAACCCGTGTCTATGGCTACACCTTC. This sequence joins TRBV6-2 or TRBV6-3 and TRBJ1-2; no definite D call. Germline-derived CDR1 and CDR2 are MNHEY and SVGEGT. The CDR3 is 15 amino acids. Trimming took 5 bases from V and 4 from J, leaving 17 bases between them.

This CDR3 reads CASSKQGASNQPQHF. In DNA, the CDR3 is TGTGCCAGCAGTAAACAGGGGGCCTCGAATCAGCCCCAGCATTTT. The chain is built from TRBV2 and TRBJ1-5, with TRBD1 matching 9 bases. The CDR3 is 15 amino acids. Germline-derived CDR1 and CDR2 are SNHLY and FYNNEI. After removal of 5 bases from V and 4 bases from J, the junction contained 6 bases not matched to a gene.

J is TRBJ2-5 and V is TRBV24-1; 7 nucleotides match TRBD1. Germline V gives CDR1 KGHDR, CDR2 SFDVKD. The CDR3 is 17 residues long. Losses at the gene ends were 3 bases for V and 5 bases for J; bases not matched to a gene: 14. DNA of the CDR3: TGTGCCACCAGTGATCTGAGACAGGGCTGGGCTGGGGAGACCCAGTACTTC. Its translation: CATSDLRQGWAGETQYF.

This chain joins TRBV11-2 and TRBJ2-5, with D possibly being TRBD2 (5 bases). Per germline, CDR1 SGHAT and CDR2 FQNNGV. This CDR3 has 15 amino acids. Trimming stripped 5 bases from V and 7 bases from J, with 20 bases between. CDR3 DNA: TGTGCCAGCAGCCCATGGGGTGGGGAGCGGAGGACCCAGTACTTC. Amino acids: CASSPWGGERRTQYF.